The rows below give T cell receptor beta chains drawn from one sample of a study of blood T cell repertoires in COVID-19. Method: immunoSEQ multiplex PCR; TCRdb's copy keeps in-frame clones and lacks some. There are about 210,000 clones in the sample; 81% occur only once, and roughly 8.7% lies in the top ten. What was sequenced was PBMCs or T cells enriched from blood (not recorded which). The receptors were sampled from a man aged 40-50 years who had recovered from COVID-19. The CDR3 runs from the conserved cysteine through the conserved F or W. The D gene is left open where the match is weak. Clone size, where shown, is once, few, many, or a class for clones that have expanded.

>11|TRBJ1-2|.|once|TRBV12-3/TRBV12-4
TGTGCCAGCAGTTTAAGGGGTGGCTACACCTTC
CASSLRGGYTF
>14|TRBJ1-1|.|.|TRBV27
TGTGCCAGCAGGATAGCTGAATCGAACACTGAAGCTTTCTTT
CASRIAESNTEAFF
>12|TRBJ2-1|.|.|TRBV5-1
TGCGCCAGCAGCTTGTCGAGGAATGAGCAGTTCTTC
CASSLSRNEQFF
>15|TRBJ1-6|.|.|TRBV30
TGTGCCTGGCTCGACCCGAGGCCGTATAATTCACCCCTCCACTTT
CAWLDPRPYNSPLHF
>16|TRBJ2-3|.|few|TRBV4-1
TGCGCCAGCAGCCAAGATAGCGGAGCTAGCACAGATACGCAGTATTTT
CASSQDSGASTDTQYF
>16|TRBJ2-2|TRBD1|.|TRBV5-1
TGCGCCAGCAGCTCCAGGGGACAGGTGGACACCGGGGAGCTGTTTTTT
CASSSRGQVDTGELFF
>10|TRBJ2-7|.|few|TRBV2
TGTGCCAGCAGTGAGAGCGAGCAGTACTTC
CASSESEQYF
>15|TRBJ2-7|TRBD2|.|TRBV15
TGTGCCACCAGCATATTTGCGGGAGGTTCCTACGAGCAGTACTTC
CATSIFAGGSYEQYF
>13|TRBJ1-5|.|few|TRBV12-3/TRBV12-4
TGTGCCAGCAGACAGGTGGGAAATCAGCCCCAGCATTTT
CASRQVGNQPQHF
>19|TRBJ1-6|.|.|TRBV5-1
TGCGCCAGCAGCTTGGTCTGGGACACTAAAAGCTCCTATAATTCACCCCTCCACTTT
CASSLVWDTKSSYNSPLHF
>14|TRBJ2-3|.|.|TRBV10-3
TGTGCCATCAGTGGAACAGGAAGCACAGATACGCAGTATTTT
CAISGTGSTDTQYF
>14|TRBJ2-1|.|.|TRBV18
TGTGCCAGCTCACCTCAAAGCGGATACAATGAGCAGTTCTTC
CASSPQSGYNEQFF
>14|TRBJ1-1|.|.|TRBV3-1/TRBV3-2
TGTGCCAGCAGCCAAGGGCAGGGGAGAACTGAAGCTTTCTTT
CASSQGQGRTEAFF
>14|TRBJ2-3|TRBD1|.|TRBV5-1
TGCGCCAGCAGGAAATCGGGGACAGGTGGGACGCAGTATTTT
CASRKSGTGGTQYF
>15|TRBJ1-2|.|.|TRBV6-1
TGTGCCAGCAGTGAACTACAGGGAGGGAACTATGGCTACACCTTC
CASSELQGGNYGYTF
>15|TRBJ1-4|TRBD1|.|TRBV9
TGTGCCAGCAGCGCTGGACAGGGGACTAATGAAAAACTGTTTTTT
CASSAGQGTNEKLFF
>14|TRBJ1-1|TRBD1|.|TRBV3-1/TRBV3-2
TGTGCCAGCAGCCAAGCGGACAGGGGGCCTGAAGCTTTCTTT
CASSQADRGPEAFF
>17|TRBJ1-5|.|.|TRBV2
TGTGCCAGTAGCGCTCGTTTTGGGGAATATAGCAATCAGCCCCAGCATTTT
CASSARFGEYSNQPQHF
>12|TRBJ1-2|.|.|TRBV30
TGTGCCTGGGCGGGGCAGCCCTATGGCTACACCTTC
CAWAGQPYGYTF
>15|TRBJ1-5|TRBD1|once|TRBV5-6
TGTGCCAGCAGTTCCGGGACAGGGGGCATTCAGCCCCAGCATTTT
CASSSGTGGIQPQHF
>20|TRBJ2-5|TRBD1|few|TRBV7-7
TGTGCCAGCAGCTCTATCCCACTGGGGCTTGGACAGGGGGATTTAGAGACCCAGTACTTC
CASSSIPLGLGQGDLETQYF
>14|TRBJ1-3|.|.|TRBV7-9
TGTGCCAGCAGCTACGGTTCCTCTGGAAACACCATATATTTT
CASSYGSSGNTIYF
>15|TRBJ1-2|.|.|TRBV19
TGTGCCAGTAGTTCTAACTCCGTCAATTCCTATGGCTACACCTTC
CASSSNSVNSYGYTF
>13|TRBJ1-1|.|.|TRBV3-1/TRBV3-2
TGTGCCAGCAGCCAAGATAGGGGAAATGAAGCTTTCTTT
CASSQDRGNEAFF
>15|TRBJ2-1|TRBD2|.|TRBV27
TGTGCCAGCCAACCCCTTCTAGCGGGAGGGGATGAGCAGTTCTTC
CASQPLLAGGDEQFF
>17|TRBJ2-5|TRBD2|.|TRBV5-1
TGCGCCAGCAGCTGGACTAGCGGGAGAGGAGAGGGAGAGACCCAGTACTTC
CASSWTSGRGEGETQYF